There are a few counts of the clone carrying this TCR beta chain. Per the original methods: Scientists estimated how many nucleated cells there were by amplifying reference gene primers. TCRdb's copy holds only in-frame clones and misses some; the assay was immunoSEQ multiplex PCR. The V and J calls and clone size come from that table; D and trimming were worked out from the DNA. The table lists 150,000 to 200,000 clones, approximately 87% of them singletons. These data belong to a study of blood T cell repertoires in COVID-19. Study information: Nucleic acid was either cDNA or gDNA, and it came from T cells, B-cell-depleted T cells, or PBMCs.

The CDR3 extends over 14 amino acids. The V gene's germline CDR1 is LGHNT and CDR2 FRNRAP. The sequenced sample was peripheral blood. The chain carries TRBV12-5 and TRBJ1-2; 8 nucleotides match TRBD1. The TCR was taken from a woman in her seventies with acute or convalescent COVID-19. CDR3: CALRGQEFNYGYTF. The CDR3 DNA reads TGTGCCTTACGGGGACAGGAGTTTAACTATGGCTACACCTTC.